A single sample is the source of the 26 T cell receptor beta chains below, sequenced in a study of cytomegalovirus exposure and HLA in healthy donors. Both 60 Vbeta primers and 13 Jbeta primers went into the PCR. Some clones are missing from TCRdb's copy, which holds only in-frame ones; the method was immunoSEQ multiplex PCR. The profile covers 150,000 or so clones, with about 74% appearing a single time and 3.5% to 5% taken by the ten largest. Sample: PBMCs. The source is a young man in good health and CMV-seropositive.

In DNA form, the CDR3 reads TGTGCCAGCAGCCCGGGTCAAGCGGGGGAGCTGTTTTTT. This translates into CASSPGQAGELFF. V usage is TRBV5-4 and J usage is TRBJ2-2; D gene ambiguous. This CDR3 has 13 amino acids. Trimming took 4 bases from V and 8 from J, leaving 12 bases between them. The germline gives CDR1 SGHNT, CDR2 YYREEE (reference sequence).

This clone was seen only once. CDR3 nucleotides: TGTGCCAGCAGCTCCAATGGGGCTGATACGCAGTATTTT. Protein product: CASSSNGADTQYF. V gene TRBV7-3 combines with J gene TRBJ2-3, with a tentative D call TRBD1 (5 bases). Trimming removed 4 bases at V and 6 bases at J, with 11 bases between. CDR1 is SGHTA, CDR2 FQGTGA, per germline. The CDR3 runs 13 residues.

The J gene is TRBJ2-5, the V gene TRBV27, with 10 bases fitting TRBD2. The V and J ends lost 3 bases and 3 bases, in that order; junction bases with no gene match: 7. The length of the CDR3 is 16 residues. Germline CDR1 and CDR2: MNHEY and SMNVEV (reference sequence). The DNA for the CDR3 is TGTGCCAGCAGTTTCCTGGGACTAGCGCGAGAAGAGACCCAGTACTTC. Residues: CASSFLGLAREETQYF.

The CDR3 DNA is TGTGCCAGCAGCTTTTCGGGAGGGACGACCGGGGAGCTGTTTTTT. It is translated as CASSFSGGTTGELFF. The chain has TRBV7-9 and TRBJ2-2; TRBD2 matches 8 bases. CDR3 length: 15 residues. Germline V gene sequence: CDR1 SEHNR, CDR2 FQNEAQ (reference sequence). V lost 3 bases, J lost 5 bases, and 5 bases stayed unmatched.

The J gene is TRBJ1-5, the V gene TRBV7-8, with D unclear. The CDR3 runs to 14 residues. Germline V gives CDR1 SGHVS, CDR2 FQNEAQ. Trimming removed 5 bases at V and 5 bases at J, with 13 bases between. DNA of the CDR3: TGTGCCAGCAGCCAAACCGGGTTGGATCAGCCCCAGCATTTT. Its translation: CASSQTGLDQPQHF.

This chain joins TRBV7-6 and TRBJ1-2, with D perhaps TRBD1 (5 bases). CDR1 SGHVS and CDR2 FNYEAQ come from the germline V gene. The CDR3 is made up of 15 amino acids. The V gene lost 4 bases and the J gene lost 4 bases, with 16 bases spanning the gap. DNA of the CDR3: TGTGCCAGCAGCTCGATCGGGGGGTCCGCCTATGGCTACACCTTC. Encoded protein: CASSSIGGSAYGYTF.

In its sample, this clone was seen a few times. CDR3 DNA: TGCAGCGGGCTCAGAACGGGGGATGTCACTGAAGCTTTCTTT. Translation gives CSGLRTGDVTEAFF. The V call is TRBV29-1, the J call TRBJ1-1; the D gene is possibly TRBD1 (5 bases). Germline values: CDR1 SQVTM, CDR2 ANQGSEA. CDR3 length: 14 amino acids. V lost 7 bases and J 4 bases, leaving 19 bases between the germline ends.

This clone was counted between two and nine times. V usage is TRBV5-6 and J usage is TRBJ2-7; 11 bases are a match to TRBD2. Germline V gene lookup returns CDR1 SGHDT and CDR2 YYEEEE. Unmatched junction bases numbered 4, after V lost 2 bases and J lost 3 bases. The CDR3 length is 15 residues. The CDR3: CASSLLAGDYYEQYF. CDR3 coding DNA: TGTGCCAGCAGCTTACTAGCGGGAGACTACTACGAGCAGTACTTC.

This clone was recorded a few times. The CDR3 loop reads CASSLAGSEGNEQFF. The CDR3 region has the DNA TGTGCCAGCAGCCTTGCGGGTAGCGAAGGCAATGAGCAGTTCTTC. The chain combines TRBV6-5 with TRBJ2-1; a possible D gene is TRBD2 (5 bases). The V and J ends lost 6 bases and 6 bases respectively, with 18 bases between them. The length of the CDR3 is 15 residues. Germline V lookup: CDR1 MNHEY, CDR2 SVGAGI.

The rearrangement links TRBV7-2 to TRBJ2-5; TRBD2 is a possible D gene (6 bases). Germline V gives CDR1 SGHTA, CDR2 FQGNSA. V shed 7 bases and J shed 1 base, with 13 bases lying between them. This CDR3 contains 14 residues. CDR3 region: CASILGGPQETQYF. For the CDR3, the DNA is TGTGCCAGCATCCTCGGGGGACCCCAAGAGACCCAGTACTTC.

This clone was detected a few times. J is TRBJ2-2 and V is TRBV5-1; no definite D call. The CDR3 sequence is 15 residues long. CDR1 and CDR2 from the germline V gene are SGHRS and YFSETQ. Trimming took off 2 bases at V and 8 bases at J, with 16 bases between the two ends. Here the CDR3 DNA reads TGCGCCAGCAGCTTTGCGGTACTGTTTACGGGGGAGCTGTTTTTT. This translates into CASSFAVLFTGELFF. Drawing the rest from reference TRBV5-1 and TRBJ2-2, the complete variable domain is KAGVTQTPRYLIKTRGQQVTLSCSPISGHRSVSWYQQTPGQGLQFLFEYFSETQRNKGNFPGRFSGRQFSNSRSEMNVSTLELGDSALYLCASSFAVLFTGELFFGEGSRLTVL.

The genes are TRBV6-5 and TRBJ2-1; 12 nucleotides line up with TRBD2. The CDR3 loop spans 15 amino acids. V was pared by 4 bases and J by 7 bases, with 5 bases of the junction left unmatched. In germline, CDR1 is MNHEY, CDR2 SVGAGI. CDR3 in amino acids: CASSLTSGRQNEQFF. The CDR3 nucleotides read TGTGCCAGCAGTTTGACTAGCGGGAGACAAAATGAGCAGTTCTTC.

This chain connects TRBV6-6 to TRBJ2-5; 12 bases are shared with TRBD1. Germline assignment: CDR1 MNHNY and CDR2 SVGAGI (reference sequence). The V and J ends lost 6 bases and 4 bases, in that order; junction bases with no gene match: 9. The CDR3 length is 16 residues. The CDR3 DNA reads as TGTGCCAGCAGCCACGGCGGGACAGGGGGCCGAGAGACCCAGTACTTC. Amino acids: CASSHGGTGGRETQYF.

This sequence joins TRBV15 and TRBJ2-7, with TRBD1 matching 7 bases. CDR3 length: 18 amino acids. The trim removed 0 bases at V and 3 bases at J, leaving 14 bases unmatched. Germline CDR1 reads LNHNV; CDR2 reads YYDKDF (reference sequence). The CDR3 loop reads CATSRDIGTGTVNYEQYF. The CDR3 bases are TGTGCCACCAGCAGAGATATAGGGACCGGGACAGTCAACTACGAGCAGTACTTC. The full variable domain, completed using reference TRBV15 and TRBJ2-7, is DAMVIQNPRYQVTQFGKPVTLSCSQTLNHNVMYWYQQKSSQAPKLLFHYYDKDFNNEADTPDNFQSRRPNTSFCFLDIRSPGLGDTAMYLCATSRDIGTGTVNYEQYFGPGTRLTVT.

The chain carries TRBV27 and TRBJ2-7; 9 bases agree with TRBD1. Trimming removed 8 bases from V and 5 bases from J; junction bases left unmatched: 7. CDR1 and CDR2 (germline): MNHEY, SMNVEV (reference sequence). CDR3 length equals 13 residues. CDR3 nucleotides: TGTGCCAGCCTGGGGACAGGGACCCACGAGCAGTACTTC. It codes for CASLGTGTHEQYF.

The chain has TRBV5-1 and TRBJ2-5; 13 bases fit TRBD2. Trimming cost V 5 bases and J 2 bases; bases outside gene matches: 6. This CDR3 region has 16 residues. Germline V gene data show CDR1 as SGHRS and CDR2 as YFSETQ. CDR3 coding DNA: TGCGCCAGCAGAACTAGCGGGAGGGCGAGGCAAGAGACCCAGTACTTC. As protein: CASRTSGRARQETQYF.

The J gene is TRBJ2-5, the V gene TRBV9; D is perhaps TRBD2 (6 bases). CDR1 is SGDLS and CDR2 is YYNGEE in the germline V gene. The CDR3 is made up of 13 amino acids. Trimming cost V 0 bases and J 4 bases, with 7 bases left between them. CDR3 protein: CASSVVGGETQYF. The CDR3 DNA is TGTGCCAGCAGCGTAGTGGGGGGAGAGACCCAGTACTTC.

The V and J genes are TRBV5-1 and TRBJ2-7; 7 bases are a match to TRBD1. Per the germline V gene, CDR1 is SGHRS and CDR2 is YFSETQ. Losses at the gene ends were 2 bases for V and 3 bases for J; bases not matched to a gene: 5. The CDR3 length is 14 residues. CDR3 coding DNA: TGCGCCAGCAGCTTAAGGCCAGGGGGCTACGAGCAGTACTTC. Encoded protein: CASSLRPGGYEQYF.

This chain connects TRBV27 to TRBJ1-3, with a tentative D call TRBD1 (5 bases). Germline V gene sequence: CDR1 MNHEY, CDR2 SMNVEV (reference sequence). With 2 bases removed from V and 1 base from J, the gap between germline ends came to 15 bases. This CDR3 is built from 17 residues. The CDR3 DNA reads TGTGCCAGCAGTTTAAACGGGTTGGGGACTTCTGGAAACACCATATATTTT. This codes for CASSLNGLGTSGNTIYF.

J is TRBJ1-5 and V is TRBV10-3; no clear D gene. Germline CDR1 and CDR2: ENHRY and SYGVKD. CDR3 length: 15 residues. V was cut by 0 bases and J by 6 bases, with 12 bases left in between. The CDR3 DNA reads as TGTGCCATCAGTGAGTCGCTGCAGGTGGGTCAGCCCCAGCATTTT. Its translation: CAISESLQVGQPQHF.

CDR3 DNA: TGTGCCAGCAGCCGAGGGGGAGTGGACTATGGCTACACCTTC. It specifies CASSRGGVDYGYTF. The chain links TRBV5-4 to TRBJ1-2; TRBD1 is a possible D gene (6 bases). There are 14 residues in the CDR3. CDR1 and CDR2 (germline): SGHNT, YYREEE (reference sequence). Trimming stripped 4 bases from V and 3 bases from J, with 13 bases between.

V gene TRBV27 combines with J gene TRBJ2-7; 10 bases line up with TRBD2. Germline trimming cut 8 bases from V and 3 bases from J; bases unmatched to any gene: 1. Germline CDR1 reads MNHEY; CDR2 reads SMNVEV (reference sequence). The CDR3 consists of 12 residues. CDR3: CASGTSVYEQYF. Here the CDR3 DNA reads TGTGCCAGCGGGACTAGCGTCTACGAGCAGTACTTC.

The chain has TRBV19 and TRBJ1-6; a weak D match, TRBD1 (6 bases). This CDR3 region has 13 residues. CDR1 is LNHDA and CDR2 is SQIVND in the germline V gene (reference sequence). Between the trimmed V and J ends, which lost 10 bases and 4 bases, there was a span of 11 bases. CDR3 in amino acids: CATKGGYNSPLHF. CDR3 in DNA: TGTGCCACTAAGGGGGGGTATAATTCACCCCTCCACTTT.

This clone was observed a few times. The CDR3 spells CASSYPDGRARAFF. The CDR3, as DNA: TGTGCCAGCAGTTACCCGGACGGGCGGGCTAGAGCTTTCTTT. The V and J genes are TRBV6-6 and TRBJ1-1, with no clear D. V shed 2 bases and J shed 10 bases, with 17 bases lying between them. Germline CDR1 MNHNY, CDR2 SVGAGI (reference sequence). The CDR3 runs to 14 residues.

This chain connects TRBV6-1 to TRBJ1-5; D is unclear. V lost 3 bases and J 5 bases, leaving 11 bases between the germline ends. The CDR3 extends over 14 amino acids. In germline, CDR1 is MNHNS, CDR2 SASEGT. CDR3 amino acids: CASSDPTEYQPQHF. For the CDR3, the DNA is TGTGCCAGCAGTGACCCGACGGAGTATCAGCCCCAGCATTTT.

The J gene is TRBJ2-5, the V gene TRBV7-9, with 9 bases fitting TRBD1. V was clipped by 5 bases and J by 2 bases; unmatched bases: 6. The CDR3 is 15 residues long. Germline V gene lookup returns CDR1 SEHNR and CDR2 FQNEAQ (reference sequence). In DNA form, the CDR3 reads TGTGCCAGCAGCCCCGGGACAGGGATACAAGAGACCCAGTACTTC. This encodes CASSPGTGIQETQYF.